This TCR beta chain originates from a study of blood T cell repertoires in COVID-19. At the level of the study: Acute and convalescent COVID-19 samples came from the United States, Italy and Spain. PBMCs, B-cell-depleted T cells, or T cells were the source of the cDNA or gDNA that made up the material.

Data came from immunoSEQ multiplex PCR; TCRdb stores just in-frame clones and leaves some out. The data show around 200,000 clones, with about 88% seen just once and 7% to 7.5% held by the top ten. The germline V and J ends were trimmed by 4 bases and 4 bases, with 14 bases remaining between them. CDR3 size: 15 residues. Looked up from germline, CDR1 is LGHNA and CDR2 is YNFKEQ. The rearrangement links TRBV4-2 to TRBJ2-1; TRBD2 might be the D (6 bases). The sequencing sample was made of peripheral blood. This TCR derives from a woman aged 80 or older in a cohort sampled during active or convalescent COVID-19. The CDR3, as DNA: TGTGCCAGCAGCCTCCAACGGGAGACTTACAATGAGCAGTTCTTC. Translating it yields CASSLQRETYNEQFF.